This is a list of T cell receptor beta chains from one sample in a study of T cells in localized non-small cell lung cancer. Using immunoSEQ multiplex PCR, the repertoire was profiled, and TCRdb retains in-frame clones only, with some absent. The sample records roughly 86,000 clones, approximately 85% being singletons. This material consisted of peripheral blood, taken before any cancer treatment. The source is a man between 40 and 69 years old with stage I lung adenocarcinoma. The CDR3 runs from the conserved cysteine through the conserved F or W. The D gene is left open where the match is weak. Rows give clone size only sometimes, using once, few, many, or a class for an expanded clone.

j_call	d_call	clone_size	v_call	cdr3_aa	cdr3_nt
TRBJ2-7	NA	NA	TRBV6-5	CASSYYTGDLYEQYF	TGTGCCAGCAGTTACTATACGGGGGATCTCTACGAGCAGTACTTC
TRBJ1-2	TRBD1	NA	TRBV18	CASSPTDRGYGYTF	TGTGCCAGCTCACCGACGGACAGGGGCTATGGCTACACCTTC
TRBJ2-2	NA	NA	TRBV7-9	CASSLRQENTGELFF	TGTGCCAGCAGCCTCCGACAGGAGAACACCGGGGAGCTGTTTTTT
TRBJ2-7	NA	NA	TRBV29-1	CSVGWRGQTEQYF	TGCAGCGTTGGATGGAGGGGGCAGACCGAGCAGTACTTC
TRBJ2-7	NA	NA	TRBV5-6	CASSYDREQYF	TGTGCCAGCAGCTACGACAGGGAGCAGTACTTC
TRBJ2-3	TRBD2	NA	TRBV7-8	CASSLLGTSEGTDTQYF	TGTGCCAGCAGCTTATTAGGCACTAGCGAAGGCACAGATACGCAGTATTTT
TRBJ2-6	TRBD1	NA	TRBV19	CASTPGGLGTGSPSGANVLTF	TGTGCCAGTACCCCCGGGGGGTTGGGGACAGGGAGCCCCTCTGGGGCCAACGTCCTGACTTTC
TRBJ1-5	NA	NA	TRBV30	CAWRGGEGQPQHF	TGTGCCTGGAGGGGAGGAGAGGGACAGCCCCAGCATTTT
TRBJ1-1	NA	NA	TRBV5-1	CASSLATVRAEAFF	TGCGCCAGCAGCTTGGCAACAGTGCGCGCTGAAGCTTTCTTC
TRBJ2-3	NA	NA	TRBV20-1	CSAPTSNTQYF	TGCAGTGCCCCGACTTCTAATACGCAGTATTTT
TRBJ2-3	NA	once	TRBV2	CASRERASTDTQYF	TGTGCCAGCAGGGAGCGGGCTAGCACAGATACGCAGTATTTT
TRBJ2-1	TRBD2	NA	TRBV29-1	CSVVDTSGRDEQFF	TGCAGCGTTGTGGATACTAGCGGGAGGGATGAGCAGTTCTTC
TRBJ2-1	NA	once	TRBV5-6	CASSLEGPRNEQFF	TGTGCCAGCAGCTTGGAGGGCCCTCGGAATGAGCAGTTCTTC
TRBJ1-5	NA	NA	TRBV4-3	CASSQEYHSNQPQHF	TGCGCCAGCAGCCAAGAGTACCACAGCAATCAGCCCCAGCATTTT
TRBJ2-3	NA	NA	TRBV11-2	CASSLAEAATQYF	TGTGCCAGCAGCTTAGCGGAAGCAGCTACGCAGTATTTT
TRBJ1-2	TRBD1	once	TRBV27	CASRSGTGNYGYTF	TGTGCCAGCAGATCGGGGACAGGGAACTATGGCTACACCTTC
TRBJ2-3	NA	NA	TRBV5-1	CASSLDGIHSTDTQYF	TGCGCCAGCAGCTTGGATGGAATACATAGCACAGATACGCAGTATTTT
TRBJ1-1	NA	NA	TRBV6-1	CASSERGTVRWNTEAFF	TGTGCCAGCAGTGAAAGGGGCACCGTGCGATGGAACACTGAAGCTTTCTTT
TRBJ2-7	NA	NA	TRBV28	CASSFGALANEQYF	TGTGCCAGCAGTTTCGGCGCCCTAGCGAACGAGCAGTACTTC
TRBJ2-7	TRBD2	NA	TRBV6-4	CATARDSGGQYEQYF	TGTGCCACCGCTAGGGATAGCGGGGGGCAATACGAGCAGTACTTC
TRBJ2-6	NA	NA	TRBV19	CASSDPQGLGLSGANVLTF	TGTGCCAGTAGCGACCCCCAGGGCCTCGGGCTCTCTGGGGCCAACGTCCTGACTTTC
TRBJ1-2	NA	NA	TRBV4-1	CASSQDREWGLLNYGYTF	TGCGCCAGCAGCCAAGATAGGGAGTGGGGGCTCCTTAACTATGGCTACACCTTC
TRBJ2-7	TRBD1	NA	TRBV7-2	CASSSRDRQKKGQYF	TGTGCCAGCAGCTCACGGGACAGACAGAAAAAAGGGCAGTACTTC
TRBJ1-5	NA	NA	TRBV19	CASSPGVNSNQPQHF	TGTGCCAGTAGTCCCGGAGTAAATAGCAATCAGCCCCAGCATTTT
TRBJ2-3	TRBD2	NA	TRBV6-4	CASSASGGATDTQYF	TGTGCCAGCAGCGCTAGCGGGGGGGCCACAGATACGCAGTATTTT
TRBJ2-7	TRBD1	NA	TRBV5-1	CASSQNRGSYEQYF	TGCGCCAGCAGCCAGAACAGGGGTTCGTACGAGCAGTACTTC
TRBJ1-2	NA	NA	TRBV6-6	CASSRGTTMGYTF	TGTGCCAGCAGCCGCGGGACAACAATGGGCTACACCTTC
TRBJ1-5	NA	NA	TRBV6-6	CASNVRGDSNQPQHF	TGTGCCAGCAATGTCCGGGGGGATAGCAATCAGCCCCAGCATTTT
TRBJ1-4	NA	few	TRBV19	CASSIYSPTNEKLFF	TGTGCCAGTAGTATATATTCCCCAACTAATGAAAAACTGTTTTTT
TRBJ2-5	NA	NA	TRBV6-1	CASSTSTAGQETQYF	TGTGCCAGCAGCACCTCGACCGCTGGGCAAGAGACCCAGTACTTC
TRBJ2-6	NA	NA	TRBV7-2	CASSRRAKGDSGANVLTF	TGTGCCAGCAGCCGTCGGGCCAAGGGGGACTCTGGGGCCAACGTCCTGACTTTC
TRBJ2-1	NA	NA	TRBV5-4	CASSWVSQGNEQFF	TGTGCCAGCAGCTGGGTCTCACAAGGCAATGAGCAGTTCTTC
TRBJ2-2	NA	NA	TRBV6-5	CASSPIRTNTGELFF	TGTGCCAGCAGCCCCATCCGGACGAACACCGGGGAGCTGTTTTTT
TRBJ1-5	NA	NA	TRBV6-6	CASSWQANQPQHF	TGTGCCAGCAGTTGGCAAGCGAATCAGCCCCAGCATTTT
TRBJ2-3	NA	NA	TRBV15	CATSSFEEDTQYF	TGTGCCACCAGCAGTTTCGAAGAAGATACGCAGTATTTT
TRBJ2-1	TRBD2	few	TRBV9	CASSIGLAPNEQFF	TGTGCCAGCAGCATAGGACTAGCTCCCAATGAGCAGTTCTTC
TRBJ2-1	NA	NA	TRBV7-8	CASSFFAGSEQFF	TGTGCCAGCAGCTTTTTCGCCGGGTCTGAGCAGTTCTTC
TRBJ1-1	NA	NA	TRBV7-8	CASSLVRESVGAFF	TGTGCCAGCAGCTTAGTTAGGGAATCGGTGGGCGCTTTCTTT
TRBJ2-1	NA	NA	TRBV5-6	CASSLFDRLDEQFF	TGTGCCAGCAGCTTGTTTGACAGGCTCGATGAGCAGTTCTTC
TRBJ1-4	NA	NA	TRBV29-1	CSVIQEAGFSGKLFF	TGCAGCGTGATACAGGAGGCCGGGTTTAGTGGAAAACTGTTTTTT
TRBJ1-2	NA	NA	TRBV28	CASGFVNYGYTF	TGTGCCAGCGGTTTCGTAAACTATGGCTACACCTTC
TRBJ2-2	NA	NA	TRBV18	CASSPVPNTGELFF	TGTGCCAGCTCACCAGTCCCGAACACCGGGGAGCTGTTTTTT
TRBJ2-1	NA	NA	TRBV6-6	CASSYRDEQFF	TGTGCCAGCAGTTATCGTGATGAGCAGTTCTTC
TRBJ2-1	TRBD2	NA	TRBV6-4	CASSLISGSTYNEQFF	TGTGCCAGCAGTTTGATTAGCGGGAGTACCTACAATGAGCAGTTCTTC
TRBJ2-7	TRBD1	NA	TRBV2	CASLDRGPYEQYF	TGTGCCAGCTTGGACAGGGGGCCATACGAGCAGTACTTC
TRBJ2-7	NA	few	TRBV29-1	CSVLKQAMGEQYF	TGCAGCGTTTTAAAACAGGCGATGGGGGAGCAGTACTTC
TRBJ2-2	TRBD2	NA	TRBV5-4	CASTHSGTSGGAGELFF	TGTGCCAGCACTCATTCCGGGACTAGCGGGGGGGCCGGGGAGCTGTTTTTT
TRBJ1-1	NA	NA	TRBV29-1	CSAPGTLNTEAFF	TGCAGCGCTCCAGGGACCCTGAACACTGAAGCTTTCTTT
TRBJ2-1	NA	NA	TRBV2	CASNRLARSDEQFF	TGTGCCAGCAATAGGCTAGCTCGATCCGATGAGCAGTTCTTC
TRBJ2-5	TRBD1	NA	TRBV5-1	CASSRDRGEETQYF	TGCGCCAGCAGCCGGGACAGGGGGGAAGAGACCCAGTACTTC
TRBJ1-1	NA	NA	TRBV27	CASRTWNTEAFF	TGTGCCAGCAGGACGTGGAACACTGAAGCTTTCTTT
TRBJ2-7	NA	NA	TRBV6-6	CASSPTYYEQYF	TGTGCCAGCAGTCCCACTTACTACGAGCAGTACTTC
TRBJ2-5	TRBD2	NA	TRBV7-2	CASSRAGLAGETQYF	TGTGCCAGCAGCCGAGCCGGACTAGCGGGCGAGACCCAGTACTTC
TRBJ2-2	NA	NA	TRBV7-6	CASSSQDTGELFF	TGTGCCAGCAGCTCCCAGGACACCGGGGAGCTGTTTTTT
TRBJ2-5	TRBD2	once	TRBV14	CASSLFAGGQETQYF	TGTGCCAGCAGCCTATTCGCGGGGGGTCAAGAGACCCAGTACTTC
TRBJ2-1	NA	NA	TRBV6-1	CASSEGGFGEQFF	TGTGCCAGCAGTGAAGGCGGGTTTGGGGAGCAGTTCTTC
TRBJ2-7	TRBD2	NA	TRBV5-1	CASSIGLADFYEQYF	TGCGCCAGCAGCATTGGACTAGCGGACTTCTACGAGCAGTACTTC
TRBJ2-2	TRBD1	once	TRBV10-3	CAITPGTGGTGELFF	TGTGCCATCACCCCCGGGACAGGAGGCACCGGGGAGCTGTTTTTT